This TCR beta chain was captured in a study of T cells in Graves' hyperthyroidism and ophthalmopathy. The overall study: The authors collected peripheral blood at initial diagnosis, before any treatment. General study points: Ophthalmopathy, as predicted by the model, came a median 6.5 months after the prediction.

CDR1 and CDR2 (germline): SGHRS, YFSETQ. V lost 4 bases and J lost 7, with 8 bases in between. The CDR3 consists of 12 residues. TCR beta CDR3 regions were amplified from RNA. The HTBI primer set was used in a first-round RT-PCR of the TCR CDR3. TCRdb processed the multiplex PCR reads anew with MiXCR; each CDR3 protein has one entry. The sample lists roughly 570,000 distinct CDR3 sequences, about a sixth occurring once. This clonotype was detected ten times or more. Its specificity is not known. Criteria for exclusion of patients were uncontrolled infection, other autoimmune disease, pregnancy or lactation. This sample holds PBMCs from roughly 10 ml fresh peripheral blood.

J is TRBJ2-2 and V is TRBV5-1, with a tentative D call TRBD1 (6 bases). Material for sequencing was blood. This sequence originates from a woman between 25 and 40 years old with Graves' hyperthyroidism. CDR3 amino acids: CASSTDSGELFF. CDR3 in DNA: TGCGCCAGCAGCACGGACAGCGGGGAGCTGTTTTTT.